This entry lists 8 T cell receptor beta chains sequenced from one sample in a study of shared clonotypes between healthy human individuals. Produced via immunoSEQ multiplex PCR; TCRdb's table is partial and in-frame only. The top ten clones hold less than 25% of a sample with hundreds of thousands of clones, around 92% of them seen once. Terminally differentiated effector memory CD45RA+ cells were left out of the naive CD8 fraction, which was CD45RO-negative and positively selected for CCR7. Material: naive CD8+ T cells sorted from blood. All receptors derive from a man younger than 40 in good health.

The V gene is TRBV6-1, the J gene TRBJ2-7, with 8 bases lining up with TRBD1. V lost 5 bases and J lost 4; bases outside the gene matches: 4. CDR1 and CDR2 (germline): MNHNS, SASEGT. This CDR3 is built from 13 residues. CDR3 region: CASSPGGRYEQYF. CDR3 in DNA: TGTGCCAGCAGTCCAGGGGGCCGATACGAGCAGTACTTC.

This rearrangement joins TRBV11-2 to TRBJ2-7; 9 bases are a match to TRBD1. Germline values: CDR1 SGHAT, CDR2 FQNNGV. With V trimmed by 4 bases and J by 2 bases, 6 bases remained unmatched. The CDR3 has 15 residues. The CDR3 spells CASSSRTGAAYEQYF. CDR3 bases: TGTGCCAGCAGCTCGCGGACAGGGGCAGCCTACGAGCAGTACTTC. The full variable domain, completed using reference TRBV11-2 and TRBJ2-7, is EAGVAQSPRYKIIEKRQSVAFWCNPISGHATLYWYQQILGQGPKLLIQFQNNGVVDDSQLPKDRFSAERLKGVDSTLKIQPAKLEDSAVYLCASSSRTGAAYEQYFGPGTRLTVT.

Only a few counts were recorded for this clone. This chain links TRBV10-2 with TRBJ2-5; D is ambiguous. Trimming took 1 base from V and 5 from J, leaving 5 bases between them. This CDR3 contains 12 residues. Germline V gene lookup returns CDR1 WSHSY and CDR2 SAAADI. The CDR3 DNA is TGCGCCAGCAGTGAGTGGTTGGAGACCCAGTACTTC. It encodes CASSEWLETQYF.

CDR3 in DNA: TGTGCCAGCTTGGCTGGATTGAACACTGAAGCTTTCTTT. Amino acid sequence: CASLAGLNTEAFF. J is TRBJ1-1 and V is TRBV25-1; D ambiguous. The CDR3 length is 13 residues. Germline V gene lookup returns CDR1 MGHDK and CDR2 SYGVNS. V lost 8 bases and J 0 bases, leaving 10 bases between the germline ends.

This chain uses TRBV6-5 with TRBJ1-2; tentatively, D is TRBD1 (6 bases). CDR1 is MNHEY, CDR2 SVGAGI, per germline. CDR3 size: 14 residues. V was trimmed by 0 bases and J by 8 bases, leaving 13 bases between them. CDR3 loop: CASSYSTTGSGYTF. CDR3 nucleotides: TGTGCCAGCAGTTACTCGACGACAGGTAGCGGCTACACCTTC.

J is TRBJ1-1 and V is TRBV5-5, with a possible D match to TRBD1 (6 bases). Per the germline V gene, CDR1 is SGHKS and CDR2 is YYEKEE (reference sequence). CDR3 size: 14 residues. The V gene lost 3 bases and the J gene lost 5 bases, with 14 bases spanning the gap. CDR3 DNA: TGTGCCAGCAGCTGGATACAAGGGGGGACTGAAGCTTTCTTT. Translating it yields CASSWIQGGTEAFF.

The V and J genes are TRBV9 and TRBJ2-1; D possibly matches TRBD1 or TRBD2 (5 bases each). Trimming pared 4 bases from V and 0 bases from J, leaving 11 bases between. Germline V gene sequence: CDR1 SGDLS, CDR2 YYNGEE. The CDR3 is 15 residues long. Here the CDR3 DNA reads TGTGCCAGCAGCCCTGAGGGGAACTCCTACAATGAGCAGTTCTTC. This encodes CASSPEGNSYNEQFF.

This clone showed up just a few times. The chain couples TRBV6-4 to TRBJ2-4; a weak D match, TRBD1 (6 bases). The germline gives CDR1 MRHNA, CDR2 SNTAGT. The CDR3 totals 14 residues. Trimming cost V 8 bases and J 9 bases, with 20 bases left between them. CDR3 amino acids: CASSAVQGEGIQYF. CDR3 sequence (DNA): TGTGCCAGCTCGGCCGTACAGGGAGAGGGCATTCAGTACTTC.